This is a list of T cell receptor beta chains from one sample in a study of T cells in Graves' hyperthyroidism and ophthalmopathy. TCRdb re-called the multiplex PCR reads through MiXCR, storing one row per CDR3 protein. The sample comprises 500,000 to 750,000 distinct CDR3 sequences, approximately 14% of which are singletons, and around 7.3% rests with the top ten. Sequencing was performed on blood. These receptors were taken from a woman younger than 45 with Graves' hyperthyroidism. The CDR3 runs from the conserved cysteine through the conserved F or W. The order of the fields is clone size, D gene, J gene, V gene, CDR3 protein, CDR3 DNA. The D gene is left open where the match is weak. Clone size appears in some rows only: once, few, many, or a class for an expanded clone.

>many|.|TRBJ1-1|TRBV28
CASSSGGLDTEAFF
TGTGCCAGCAGTTCCGGGGGGCTCGACACTGAAGCTTTCTTT
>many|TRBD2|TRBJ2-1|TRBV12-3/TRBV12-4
CATSWTSGDNEQFF
TGTGCCACCAGTTGGACTAGCGGGGACAATGAGCAGTTCTTC
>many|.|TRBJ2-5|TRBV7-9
CASSAQRRGSVQTQYF
TGTGCCAGCAGCGCCCAGCGCAGGGGTAGCGTACAGACCCAGTACTTC
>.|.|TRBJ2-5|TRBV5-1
CASTLTWSLRETQYF
TGCGCCAGCACCCTGACTTGGAGCCTCCGGGAGACCCAGTACTTC
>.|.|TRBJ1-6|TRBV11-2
CASSYGTPHNNSPLHF
TGTGCCAGCAGCTATGGGACACCGCATAATAATTCACCCCTCCACTTT
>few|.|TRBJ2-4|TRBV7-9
CASTKEVAKNIQYF
TGTGCCAGCACCAAAGAGGTAGCCAAAAACATTCAGTACTTC
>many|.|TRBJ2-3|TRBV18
CASSPPSGSDTQYF
TGTGCCAGCTCACCACCTAGCGGCTCAGATACGCAGTATTTT
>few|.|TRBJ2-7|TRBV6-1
CASSLARWDEQYF
TGTGCCAGCTCTCTCGCCAGGTGGGACGAGCAGTACTTC
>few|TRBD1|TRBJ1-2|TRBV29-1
CSVVSPLGGVGYTF
TGCAGCGTTGTTTCCCCGCTAGGGGGCGTTGGCTACACCTTC
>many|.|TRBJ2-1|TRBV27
CASSLSSYGGNEQFF
TGTGCCAGCAGTTTATCCAGTTACGGCGGCAATGAGCAGTTCTTC
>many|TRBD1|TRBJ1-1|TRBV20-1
CSARGGQGNTEAFF
TGCAGTGCTAGAGGGGGACAGGGAAACACTGAAGCTTTCTTT
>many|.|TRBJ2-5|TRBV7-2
CASSLDGPPGETQYF
TGTGCCAGCAGCTTAGATGGGCCTCCGGGGGAGACCCAGTACTTC
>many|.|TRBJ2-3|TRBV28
CASSFSDFTDTQYF
TGTGCCAGCAGTTTTTCTGACTTTACCGATACGCAGTATTTT
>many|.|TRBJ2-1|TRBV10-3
CAISGGRDSGGGRRFEQFF
TGTGCCATCAGTGGGGGTAGGGACAGCGGAGGCGGGAGACGGTTTGAGCAGTTCTTC
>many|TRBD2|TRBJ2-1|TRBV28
CASSLLGGGLNEQFF
TGTGCCAGCAGTTTATTGGGGGGAGGGTTAAATGAGCAGTTCTTC
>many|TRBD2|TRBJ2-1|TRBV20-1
CSARGLAEVLYNEQFF
TGCAGTGCACGGGGACTAGCGGAGGTCCTTTACAATGAGCAGTTCTTC
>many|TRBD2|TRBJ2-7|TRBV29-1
CSAILAGDYEQYF
TGCAGCGCGATCCTAGCGGGAGACTACGAGCAGTACTTC
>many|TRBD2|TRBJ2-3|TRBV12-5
CASGLGTSASTDTQYF
TGTGCTAGTGGTTTGGGGACTAGCGCTAGCACAGATACGCAGTATTTT
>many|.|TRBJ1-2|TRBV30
CAWSAGQWNYGYTF
TGTGCCTGGAGCGCAGGACAGTGGAACTATGGCTACACCTTC
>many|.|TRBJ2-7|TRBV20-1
CSARDRLGVHEQYF
TGCAGTGCTAGAGATCGACTGGGGGTCCACGAGCAGTACTTC
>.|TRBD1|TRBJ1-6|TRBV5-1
CASSPTGAGSPLHF
TGCGCCAGCAGCCCGACAGGGGCCGGATCACCCCTCCACTTT
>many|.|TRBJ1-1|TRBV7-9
CASSLAFGGEAFF
TGTGCCAGCAGCTTAGCCTTCGGGGGCGAAGCTTTCTTT
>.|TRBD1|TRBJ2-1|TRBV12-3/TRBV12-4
CASSTRTGGDNEQFF
TGTGCCAGCAGTACCAGGACAGGGGGGGACAATGAGCAGTTCTTC
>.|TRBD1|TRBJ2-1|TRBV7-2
CASSMRGPSYNEQFF
TGTGCCAGTAGTATGAGGGGGCCCTCCTACAATGAGCAGTTCTTC
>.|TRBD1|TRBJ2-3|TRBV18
CASSPRQGGVGTDTQYF
TGTGCCAGCTCACCTCGACAGGGGGGAGTTGGAACAGATACGCAGTATTTT
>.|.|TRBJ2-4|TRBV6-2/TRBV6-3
CASTPSEVGGIQYF
TGTGCCAGCACCCCTAGTGAGGTGGGGGGCATTCAGTACTTC
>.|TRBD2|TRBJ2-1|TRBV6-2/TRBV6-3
CASRKGLGVDEQFF
TGTGCCAGCAGAAAGGGACTAGGGGTGGATGAGCAGTTCTTC
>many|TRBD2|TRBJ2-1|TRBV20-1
CSARTDGRVGNEQFF
TGCAGTGCTAGGACTGACGGGAGGGTGGGGAATGAGCAGTTCTTC
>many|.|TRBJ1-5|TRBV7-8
CASTLGRGFGQPQHF
TGTGCCAGCACCCTAGGTCGGGGGTTCGGCCAGCCCCAGCATTTT
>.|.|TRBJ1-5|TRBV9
CASSVDGVDQPQHF
TGTGCCAGCAGCGTAGACGGGGTAGATCAGCCCCAGCATTTT
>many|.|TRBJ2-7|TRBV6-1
CASRTVPYEQYF
TGTGCCAGCAGGACGGTCCCCTACGAGCAGTACTTC
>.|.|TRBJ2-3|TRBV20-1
CSASRSARTDTQYF
TGCAGTGCTAGTAGGAGCGCCCGCACAGATACGCAGTATTTT